Given below is one TCR beta chain in context. The antigen is not known. This entry is derived from a study of a mutant IDH1 vaccine in newly diagnosed glioma. As to time point: week 11, during vaccination. Every vaccine dose comprised 300 ug of mutant IDH1 20-mer peptide plus topical imiquimod. Generated by immunoSEQ multiplex PCR, the TCRdb table keeps only in-frame clones and is missing some. The data hold some 30,000 clones, with roughly 89% observed a single time. CDR3 length: 17 residues. The V end lost 0 bases, the J end lost 0 bases, and 9 bases lay between the germline ends. CDR1 is LGHNA and CDR2 is YSLEER in the germline V gene.

The TCR was taken from a man between 18 and 35 years old with glioma. The source was PBMCs, collected from a glioma patient whose treatment included an IDH1 peptide vaccine. The chain uses TRBV4-3 and TRBJ2-6; D ambiguous. The CDR3 spells CASSQDGANSGANVLTF. The CDR3 DNA reads as TGCGCCAGCAGCCAAGATGGAGCGAACTCTGGGGCCAACGTCCTGACTTTC.